This paragraph reports one TCR beta chain. Its target is unknown. The data originate from a study of T cell responses to AZD1222 COVID-19 vaccine. Whole-study results and caveats: Of the AZD1222 recipients, only 5 or 6 were seropositive at baseline. The study reported that nearly half of spike-specific TCRs target unmutated variant regions. Among vaccine-associated CD4 TCRs, coverage spanned spike, with dominance at 160-218 and 743-854. A rise in Spike-specific TCR breadth and depth followed two AZD1222 doses.

TCRdb keeps only in-frame clones here, not all; method: immunoSEQ multiplex PCR. The sample has 150,000 or so clones, 75% to 85% seen once. The V end was cut by 3 bases, the J end by 9 bases, with 11 bases between. Per the germline V gene, CDR1 is MNHNS and CDR2 is SASEGT. The CDR3 has 12 residues. The material sequenced was peripheral blood, taken on day 0 of MenACWY control vaccination. The sequence was obtained from an adult in good health. The gene calls are TRBV6-1 and TRBJ1-2; D not resolved. CDR3 sequence (DNA): TGTGCCAGCAGTGACCGCACAAGGAGCTACACCTTC. As protein: CASSDRTRSYTF.